These 9 T cell receptor beta chains share one sample of origin, sequenced in a study of CD8 T cell repertoires and HIV-1 epitope variants. No cognate antigen is known for these TCRs. Sequencing was performed with immunoSEQ multiplex PCR; in TCRdb, only in-frame clones are kept and a portion is missing. The sample has around 5,800 clones; approximately 65% are singletons. Specimen: cultured CD8+ T cells derived from PBMCs. These receptors were taken from a male donor with HIV.

This clone was counted once. The chain employs TRBV27 and TRBJ1-5; D is uncertain. V lost 4 bases and J lost 0, with 13 bases in between. This CDR3 spans 16 amino acids. CDR1 MNHEY and CDR2 SMNVEV come from the germline V gene (reference sequence). The CDR3 is CASSYRRPNSNQPQHF. The DNA of the CDR3 is TGTGCCAGCAGTTACCGCCGACCGAATAGCAATCAGCCCCAGCATTTT.

V and J are TRBV4-3 and TRBJ2-6; D gene ambiguous. Germline V gene lookup returns CDR1 LGHNA and CDR2 YSLEER. CDR3 length: 15 residues. Trimming took off 0 bases at V and 4 bases at J, with 7 bases between the two ends. This chain's CDR3 is CASSQERVGANVLTF. Here the CDR3 DNA reads TGCGCCAGCAGCCAAGAAAGGGTGGGGGCCAACGTCCTGACTTTC.

The chain joins TRBV6-5 to TRBJ2-1; 7 bases are shared with TRBD2. The CDR3 runs to 16 residues. Trimming cost V 1 base and J 4 bases; bases outside gene matches: 7. Germline CDR1 MNHEY, CDR2 SVGAGI. CDR3: CASSYYGRGSYNEQFF. DNA for the CDR3: TGTGCCAGCAGTTACTATGGGAGGGGCTCTTACAATGAGCAGTTCTTC.

V gene TRBV28 combines with J gene TRBJ1-5; 10 bases match TRBD1. The CDR3 has 13 residues. After removal of 8 bases from V and 7 bases from J, the junction contained 5 bases not matched to a gene. Per germline, CDR1 MDHEN and CDR2 SYDVKM. CDR3: CASGGQGNQPQHF. The CDR3 bases are TGTGCCAGCGGGGGACAGGGGAACCAGCCCCAGCATTTT.

The J gene is TRBJ1-1, the V gene TRBV19; no clear D. Germline V gene lookup returns CDR1 LNHDA and CDR2 SQIVND (reference sequence). There are 12 residues in the CDR3. Trimming stripped 3 bases from V and 1 base from J, with 3 bases between. The CDR3: CASSIPNTEAFF. The CDR3 region has the DNA TGTGCCAGTAGTATCCCGAACACTGAAGCTTTCTTT.

This sequence joins TRBV5-5 and TRBJ2-4; 10 positions match TRBD1. There are 17 residues in the CDR3. V trimming: 4 bases; J trimming: 3 bases; junction bases outside the gene matches: 10. Germline V gene data show CDR1 as SGHKS and CDR2 as YYEKEE (reference sequence). CDR3 in amino acids: CASSDTTGGVDKNIQYF. The DNA for the CDR3 is TGTGCCAGCAGCGATACGACAGGGGGCGTTGACAAAAACATTCAGTACTTC. The full variable domain, rest sourced from reference TRBV5-5 and TRBJ2-4, is DAGVTQSPTHLIKTRGQQVTLRCSPISGHKSVSWYQQVLGQGPQFIFQYYEKEERGRGNFPDRFSARQFPNYSSELNVNALLLGDSALYLCASSDTTGGVDKNIQYFGAGTRLSVL.

This clone was seen once. The gene calls are TRBV13 and TRBJ2-3; TRBD2 matches 14 bases. Unmatched junction bases numbered 3, after V lost 4 bases and J lost 6 bases. The germline V gene has CDR1 PRHDT and CDR2 FYEKMQ (reference sequence). The CDR3 totals 15 residues. In nucleotides, the CDR3 is TGTGCCAGCAGCTCCCGGACTAGCGGGAGGGATACGCAGTATTTT. Its translation: CASSSRTSGRDTQYF. The full variable domain, with the rest looked up from reference TRBV13 and TRBJ2-3, is AAGVIQSPRHLIKEKRETATLKCYPIPRHDTVYWYQQGPGQDPQFLISFYEKMQSDKGSIPDRFSAQQFSDYHSELNMSSLELGDSALYFCASSSRTSGRDTQYFGPGTRLTVL.

V gene TRBV27 combines with J gene TRBJ2-3, with D possibly being TRBD2 (5 bases). The CDR3 is made up of 15 amino acids. The germline V and J ends were trimmed by 2 bases and 2 bases, with 11 bases remaining between them. Germline values: CDR1 MNHEY, CDR2 SMNVEV (reference sequence). CDR3 sequence: CASSLEEADTDTQYF. The CDR3 nucleotides are TGTGCCAGCAGTTTAGAGGAGGCGGACACAGATACGCAGTATTTT.

The gene calls are TRBV9 and TRBJ1-4; D is undetermined. The CDR3 has 15 amino acids. V was trimmed by 4 bases and J by 4 bases, leaving 14 bases between them. Looked up from germline, CDR1 is SGDLS and CDR2 is YYNGEE. The chain's CDR3 is CASSPTGRFNEKLFF. The CDR3 nucleotides are TGTGCCAGCAGCCCAACGGGGAGGTTTAATGAAAAACTGTTTTTT.